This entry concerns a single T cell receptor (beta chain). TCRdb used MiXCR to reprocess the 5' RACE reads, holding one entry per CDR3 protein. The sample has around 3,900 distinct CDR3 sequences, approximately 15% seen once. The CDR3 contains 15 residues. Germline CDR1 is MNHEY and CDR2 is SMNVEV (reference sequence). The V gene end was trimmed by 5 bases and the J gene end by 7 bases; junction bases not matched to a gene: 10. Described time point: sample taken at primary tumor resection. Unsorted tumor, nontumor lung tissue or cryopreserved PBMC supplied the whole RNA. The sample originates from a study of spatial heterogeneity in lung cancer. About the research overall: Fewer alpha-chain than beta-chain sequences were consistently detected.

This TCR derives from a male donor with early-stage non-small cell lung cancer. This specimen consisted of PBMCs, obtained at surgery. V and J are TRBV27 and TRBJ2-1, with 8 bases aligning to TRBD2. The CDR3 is CASSPGSGNLNEQFF. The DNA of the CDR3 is TGTGCCAGCAGTCCAGGTAGCGGGAATTTGAATGAGCAGTTCTTC.